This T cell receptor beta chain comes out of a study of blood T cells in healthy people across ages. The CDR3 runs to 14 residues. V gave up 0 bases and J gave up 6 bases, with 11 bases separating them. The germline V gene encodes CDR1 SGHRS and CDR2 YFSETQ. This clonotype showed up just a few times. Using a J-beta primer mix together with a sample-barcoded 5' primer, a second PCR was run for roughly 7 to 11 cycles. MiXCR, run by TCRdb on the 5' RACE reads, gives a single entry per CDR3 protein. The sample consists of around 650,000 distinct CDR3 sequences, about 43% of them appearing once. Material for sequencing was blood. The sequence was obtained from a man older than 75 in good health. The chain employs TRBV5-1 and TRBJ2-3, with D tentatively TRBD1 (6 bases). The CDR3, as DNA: TGCGCCAGCAGCTTGGACAGGGTCGGGGATACGCAGTATTTT. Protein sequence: CASSLDRVGDTQYF.